The following is a T cell receptor (beta chain) sequence with its context. The data were taken from a study of shared clonotypes between healthy human individuals. The method was immunoSEQ multiplex PCR; TCRdb's version includes in-frame clones alone and lacks a portion of them. The sample consists of about 1,900,000 clones, roughly 94% of them appearing once. Terminally differentiated effector memory CD45RA+ cells were excluded from the naive CD8 cells, which were CD45RO-negative and positively selected for CCR7. The V gene's germline CDR1 is SGHAT and CDR2 FQNNGV. Losses at the gene ends were 2 bases for V and 4 bases for J; bases not matched to a gene: 7. The CDR3 is 16 residues long.

The receptor comes from a man between 18 and 29 years old in good health. The chain carries TRBV11-2 and TRBJ2-1, with 8 bases aligning to TRBD2. Sequencing was performed on naive CD8+ T cells sorted from blood. The CDR3 DNA reads TGTGCCAGCAGCTTATTCACGGGAGGGCTATACAATGAGCAGTTCTTC. Protein sequence: CASSLFTGGLYNEQFF.